One and the same sample provided the 5 T cell receptor beta chains below, sequenced in a study of response to subunit inactivated influenza vaccine. TCRdb recomputed calls from the RT-PCR reads with MiXCR, one row per CDR3 protein. Counted here are 150,000 to 200,000 distinct CDR3 sequences, less than 15% occurring once; the ten biggest clones make up 25% to 35%. These data were likewise used in another study, on T cells expressing NK-cell markers. Per that study: What made the TCR beta cDNA was 5'RACE template switching with UMIs.

The source material was CD8+ T cells sorted from PBMCs, sampled approximately 13 days after vaccination. Receptors were obtained from a man between 45 and 60 years old who received an inactivated influenza vaccine.

This clonotype was detected only a few times. The V and J genes are TRBV25-1 and TRBJ2-7; 7 bases align to TRBD1. Germline V gene sequence: CDR1 MGHDK, CDR2 SYGVNS. The CDR3 sequence is 14 residues long. Losses at the gene ends were 8 bases for V and 2 bases for J; bases not matched to a gene: 9. The CDR3 coding sequence is TGTGCCAGCCAAAAGTCCGGGACAGCCTACGAGCAGTACTTC. This codes for CASQKSGTAYEQYF.

In its sample, this clonotype was seen a few times. The genes are TRBV4-2 and TRBJ1-2; D not certain. The CDR3 length is 13 residues. The germline V and J ends were trimmed by 1 base and 8 bases, with 11 bases remaining between them. The germline V gene has CDR1 LGHNA and CDR2 YNFKEQ. The CDR3 loop reads CASSQGTRPGYTF. The DNA for the CDR3 is TGTGCCAGCAGCCAAGGGACCCGGCCGGGCTACACCTTC.

The gene calls are TRBV7-9 and TRBJ2-7; 9 positions match TRBD1. The V and J ends lost 4 bases and 2 bases, in that order; junction bases with no gene match: 6. CDR3 length equals 15 residues. CDR1 and CDR2 from the germline V gene are SEHNR and FQNEAQ (reference sequence). The CDR3 nucleotides read TGTGCCAGCAGCTACGGACAGGGGATTACCTACGAGCAGTACTTC. This codes for CASSYGQGITYEQYF.

This clonotype was counted only a few times. This chain uses TRBV28 with TRBJ2-1, with TRBD2 identical over 8 bases. Germline V gives CDR1 MDHEN, CDR2 SYDVKM. V lost 1 base and J lost 0; bases outside the gene matches: 5. CDR3 length: 17 residues. CDR3 residues: CASSLSTSGGSYNEQFF. As DNA, the CDR3 is TGTGCCAGCAGTTTATCAACTAGCGGAGGCTCCTACAATGAGCAGTTCTTC.

The chain uses TRBV7-3 and TRBJ2-3, with D uncertain. V dropped 1 base and J dropped 4 bases, with 6 bases sitting between them. The CDR3 totals 13 residues. Germline CDR1 reads SGHTA; CDR2 reads FQGTGA. CDR3 region: CASSLNGADTQYF. The CDR3 nucleotides read TGTGCCAGCAGCTTAAATGGCGCAGATACGCAGTATTTT. Full variable domain (missing parts from reference TRBV7-3 and TRBJ2-3): GAGVSQTPSNKVTEKGKYVELRCDPISGHTALYWYRQSLGQGPEFLIYFQGTGAADDSGLPNDRFFAVRPEGSVSTLKIQRTERGDSAVYLCASSLNGADTQYFGPGTRLTVL.